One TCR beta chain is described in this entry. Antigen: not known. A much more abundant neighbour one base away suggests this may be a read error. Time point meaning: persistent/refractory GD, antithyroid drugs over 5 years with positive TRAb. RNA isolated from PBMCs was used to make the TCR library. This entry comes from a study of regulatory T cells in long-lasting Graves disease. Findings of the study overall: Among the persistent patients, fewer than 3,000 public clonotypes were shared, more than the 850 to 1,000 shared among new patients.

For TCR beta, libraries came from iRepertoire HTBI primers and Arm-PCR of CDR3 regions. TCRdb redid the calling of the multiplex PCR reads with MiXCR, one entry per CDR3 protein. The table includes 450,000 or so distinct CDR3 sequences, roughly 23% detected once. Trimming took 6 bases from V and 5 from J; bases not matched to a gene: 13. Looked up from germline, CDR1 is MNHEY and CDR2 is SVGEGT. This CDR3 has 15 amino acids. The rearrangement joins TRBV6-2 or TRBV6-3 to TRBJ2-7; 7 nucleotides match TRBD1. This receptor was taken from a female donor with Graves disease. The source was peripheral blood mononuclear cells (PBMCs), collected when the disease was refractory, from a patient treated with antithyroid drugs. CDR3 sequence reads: CASRALTGIGNEQYF. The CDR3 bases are TGTGCCAGCAGGGCCCTGACAGGGATCGGAAACGAGCAGTACTTC.